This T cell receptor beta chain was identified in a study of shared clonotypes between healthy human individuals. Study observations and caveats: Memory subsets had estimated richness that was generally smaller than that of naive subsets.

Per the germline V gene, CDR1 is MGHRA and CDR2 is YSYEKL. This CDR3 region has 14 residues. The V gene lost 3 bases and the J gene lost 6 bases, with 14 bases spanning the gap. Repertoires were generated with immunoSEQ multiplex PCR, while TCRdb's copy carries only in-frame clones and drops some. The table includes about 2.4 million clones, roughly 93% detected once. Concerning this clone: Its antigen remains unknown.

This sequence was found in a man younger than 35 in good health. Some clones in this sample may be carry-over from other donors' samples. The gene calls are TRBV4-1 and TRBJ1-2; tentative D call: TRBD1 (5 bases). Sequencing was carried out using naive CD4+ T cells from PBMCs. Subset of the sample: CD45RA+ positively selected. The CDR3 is CASSQPGTKDGYTF. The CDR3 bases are TGCGCCAGCAGCCAGCCGGGGACCAAGGATGGCTACACCTTC.